The 10 T cell receptor beta chains given below trace back to one sample, sequenced in a study of blood T cell repertoires in COVID-19. TCRdb's copy holds only in-frame clones and misses some; the assay was immunoSEQ multiplex PCR. The sample has over 200,000 clones, about 85% seen once. The material sequenced was PBMCs or T cells enriched from blood (not recorded which). These receptors all stem from a man aged 40-55 years who had recovered from COVID-19.

V usage is TRBV19 and J usage is TRBJ2-1; 9 nucleotides agree with TRBD2. This CDR3 spans 16 amino acids. Germline trimming cut 2 bases from V and 3 bases from J; bases unmatched to any gene: 5. Germline V lookup: CDR1 LNHDA, CDR2 SQIVND (reference sequence). The CDR3 coding sequence is TGTGCCAGTAGTATAATTAGCGGGAGTGTCTACAATGAGCAGTTCTTC. It codes for CASSIISGSVYNEQFF. Using reference TRBV19 and TRBJ2-1 for the parts outside the CDR3, the full variable domain is DGGITQSPKYLFRKEGQNVTLSCEQNLNHDAMYWYRQDPGQGLRLIYYSQIVNDFQKGDIAEGYSVSREKKESFPLTVTSAQKNPTAFYLCASSIISGSVYNEQFFGPGTRLTVL.

The V and J genes are TRBV18 and TRBJ2-7, with 9 bases identical to TRBD1. CDR1 and CDR2 (germline): KGHSH, LQKENI. After removal of 5 bases from V and 6 bases from J, the junction contained 5 bases not matched to a gene. This CDR3 spans 13 amino acids. The CDR3 sequence is CASSSYRGREQYF. The CDR3 DNA follows: TGTGCCAGCTCATCCTACAGGGGGCGCGAGCAGTACTTC.

The chain joins TRBV28 to TRBJ2-2, with TRBD2 as a possible D gene (6 bases). Trimming cost V 3 bases and J 5 bases, with 13 bases left between them. This CDR3 comprises 15 residues. Germline V gives CDR1 MDHEN, CDR2 SYDVKM. CDR3 residues: CASSFGGARTGELFF. DNA for the CDR3: TGTGCCAGCAGTTTCGGCGGGGCGAGGACCGGGGAGCTGTTTTTT. Based on the CDR3 plus reference TRBV28 and TRBJ2-2, the full variable domain is DVKVTQSSRYLVKRTGEKVFLECVQDMDHENMFWYRQDPGLGLRLIYFSYDVKMKEKGDIPEGYSVSREKKERFSLILESASTNQTSMYLCASSFGGARTGELFFGEGSRLTVL.

The rearrangement links TRBV24-1 to TRBJ1-2; D is unclear. Per the germline V gene, CDR1 is KGHDR and CDR2 is SFDVKD. The V end lost 3 bases, the J end lost 6 bases, and 7 bases lay between the germline ends. The CDR3 has 12 amino acids. The CDR3 DNA sequence: TGTGCCACCAGTGATCCCGTCGATGGCTACACCTTC. As protein: CATSDPVDGYTF.

This chain links TRBV5-6 with TRBJ2-7; 8 bases are shared with TRBD2. The CDR3 sequence is 15 residues long. Unmatched junction bases numbered 7, after V lost 3 bases and J lost 2 bases. Germline assignment: CDR1 SGHDT and CDR2 YYEEEE. CDR3 nucleotides: TGTGCCAGCAGCTATGCCACTAGCGGAGCCTACGAGCAGTACTTC. As protein: CASSYATSGAYEQYF.

This clone was seen just once. The genes are TRBV27 and TRBJ2-2; 7 bases agree with TRBD1. The junction had 4 bases not matched to a gene; V was cut back by 3 bases and J by 6 bases. CDR3 length: 14 residues. Germline loops: CDR1 MNHEY, CDR2 SMNVEV (reference sequence). DNA for the CDR3: TGTGCCAGCAGTTTCGACAGGGCGGCCGGGGAGCTGTTTTTT. This translates into CASSFDRAAGELFF.

The chain employs TRBV28 and TRBJ1-1, with 7 bases that match TRBD1. Losses at the gene ends were 9 bases for V and 3 bases for J; bases not matched to a gene: 4. The length of the CDR3 is 12 residues. The V gene's germline CDR1 is MDHEN and CDR2 SYDVKM. Written as DNA, the CDR3 is TGTGCCAGTCGGACAGGAGACACTGAAGCTTTCTTT. Its protein is CASRTGDTEAFF.

Note on this clone: An end of the junction does not agree with germline; a read error may underlie this. The chain has TRBV19 and TRBJ2-1; D is unclear. Germline V gene lookup returns CDR1 LNHDA and CDR2 SQIVND (reference sequence). The CDR3 runs to 14 residues. The CDR3 protein is CASRIDKFDNEQFF. CDR3 DNA sequence: TGTGCCAGTAGGATAGACAAATTTGACAATGAGCAGTTCTTC.

This rearrangement joins TRBV12-3 or TRBV12-4 to TRBJ2-3, with D uncertain. Trimming shortened V by 4 bases and J by 3 bases, and 5 bases separated the two germline ends. The CDR3 spans 12 residues. The CDR3 loop is CASSSVTDTQYF. CDR3 bases: TGTGCCAGCAGTTCGGTGACAGATACGCAGTATTTT.

The chain carries TRBV2 and TRBJ2-1, with D possibly TRBD2 on 5 matching bases. Germline CDR1 is SNHLY and CDR2 is FYNNEI. V lost 6 bases and J 0 bases, leaving 15 bases between the germline ends. This CDR3 spans 16 amino acids. Here the CDR3 DNA reads TGTGCCAGCAGGGGAGCCGGTATCCTCTCCTACAATGAGCAGTTCTTC. It specifies CASRGAGILSYNEQFF.